This is a list of T cell receptor beta chains from one sample in a study of T cells in pancreatic ductal adenocarcinoma. The table came from immunoSEQ multiplex PCR; TCRdb's copy has only in-frame clones and leaves some out. Here the sample spans about 97,000 clones, about 95% being singletons. The sample was PBMCs. These receptors all stem from a human donor with pancreatic ductal adenocarcinoma. Both conserved end residues are part of each CDR3. Fields, in order: D gene, J gene, clone size, V gene, CDR3 DNA, CDR3 protein. D genes are given only for firm matches. Clone size is given for some rows only: seen once, a few or many times, or a class if the clone is expanded.

TRBD1,TRBJ2-7,NA,TRBV5-4,TGTGCCAGCAGCTGGGTGGACAGGGGGCGCCTCTACGAGCAGTACTTC,CASSWVDRGRLYEQYF
TRBD2,TRBJ2-3,NA,TRBV5-4,TGTGCCAGCACCAGAGGACTAGCGGGAGGCCTGAGCACAGATACGCAGTATTTT,CASTRGLAGGLSTDTQYF
TRBD2,TRBJ2-5,NA,TRBV5-1,TGCGCCAGCAGCTCATTACTCCAGACTAGCGGGAGAGAGACCCAGTACTTC,CASSSLLQTSGRETQYF
NA,TRBJ1-3,NA,TRBV7-9,TGTGCCAGCAGCTTAGGACAGTGGGACACCATATATTTT,CASSLGQWDTIYF
NA,TRBJ2-2,NA,TRBV29-1,TGCAGCGTTGAAGACTTCTACACCGGGGAGCTGTTTTTT,CSVEDFYTGELFF
NA,TRBJ2-1,NA,TRBV25-1,TGTGCCAGCAAGGGGTCTTCCAATGAGCAGTTCTTC,CASKGSSNEQFF
TRBD1,TRBJ2-3,NA,TRBV4-3,TGCGCCAGCAGCCAAGCCGGGACAGGGGTGGGAGATACGCAGTATTTT,CASSQAGTGVGDTQYF
NA,TRBJ2-1,once,TRBV19,TGTGCCAGTAGTATTATGAATGAGCAGTTCTTC,CASSIMNEQFF
TRBD1,TRBJ1-5,NA,TRBV28,TGTGCCAGCACCACAGGGGCTCAGCCCCAGCATTTT,CASTTGAQPQHF
NA,TRBJ2-4,NA,TRBV4-2,TGTGCCAGCAGCCAAGAAGCAGGGAAAAACATTCAGTACTTC,CASSQEAGKNIQYF
NA,TRBJ1-2,NA,TRBV10-3,TGTGCCATCAGTGACGGGGGGGGATCCTATGGCTACACCTTC,CAISDGGGSYGYTF
NA,TRBJ1-5,NA,TRBV28,TGTGCCAGCAGTTTTAGTTACAGGGCGCAGCCCCAGCATTTT,CASSFSYRAQPQHF
TRBD2,TRBJ2-7,NA,TRBV4-3,TGCGCCAGCAGCCAAGCTCTACCCCTCGGACTAGAGTTTTACGAGCAGTACTTC,CASSQALPLGLEFYEQYF
NA,TRBJ2-3,NA,TRBV29-1,TGCAGCGTTGAAGATCTAGGAGCAGGCACAGATACGCAGTATTTT,CSVEDLGAGTDTQYF
TRBD1,TRBJ1-4,NA,TRBV5-4,TGTGCCAGCAGCCCGGGACAGAGTAATGAAAAACTGTTTTTT,CASSPGQSNEKLFF
NA,TRBJ2-5,NA,TRBV19,TGTGCCAGTAGTGCAGTTGTCCAAGAGACCCAGTACTTC,CASSAVVQETQYF
NA,TRBJ1-5,NA,TRBV6-1,TGTGCCAGCAGTGTAATTGGGACACCTTATAGCAATCAGCCCCAGCATTTT,CASSVIGTPYSNQPQHF
NA,TRBJ2-2,NA,TRBV5-4,TGTGCCAGCGCCTCCCTTAGCGACAACACCGGGGAGCTGTTTTTT,CASASLSDNTGELFF
NA,TRBJ1-1,NA,TRBV19,TGTGCCAGTAGTGTGGCGGGGACTGAAGCTTTCTTT,CASSVAGTEAFF
TRBD1,TRBJ2-7,NA,TRBV18,TGTGCCAGCTCCAATCGACAGGGCCCTGGGCACGAGCAGTACTTC,CASSNRQGPGHEQYF
TRBD2,TRBJ2-1,NA,TRBV12-5,TGTGCTAGTGGTTTGGTAGTGGCGGGAGGGCCCGGCTCCTACAATGAGCAGTTCTTC,CASGLVVAGGPGSYNEQFF
NA,TRBJ1-4,NA,TRBV30,TGTGCCTGCCGAAGAGGAGCAACAACTAATGAAAAACTGTTTTTT,CACRRGATTNEKLFF
NA,TRBJ2-2,NA,TRBV10-3,TGTGCCATCAGTGGGAGCGCCGGGGAGCTGTTTTTT,CAISGSAGELFF
NA,TRBJ2-5,once,TRBV5-1,TGCGCCAGCAGCTTGGAAGGCGGAGACTATGGACAGGAGACCCAGTACTTC,CASSLEGGDYGQETQYF
NA,TRBJ2-2,NA,TRBV19,TGTGCCAGTAGTACGGACGGGATGTTATTCGCCGGGGAGCTGTTTTTT,CASSTDGMLFAGELFF
NA,TRBJ2-1,NA,TRBV2,TGTGCCAGCCCTATCGGGGGCTCCTACAATGAGCAGTTCTTC,CASPIGGSYNEQFF
TRBD2,TRBJ2-5,NA,TRBV6-6,TGTGCCAGCAGAATAGCGGGAGAGGAGACCCAGTACTTC,CASRIAGEETQYF
TRBD2,TRBJ2-3,NA,TRBV12-5,TGTGCTAGTGGTGCTAGCGGGATAGGTGAAGATACGCAGTATTTT,CASGASGIGEDTQYF
NA,TRBJ1-2,NA,TRBV7-9,TGTGCCAGCAGCTTAGAGGGGGACTATGGCTACACCTTC,CASSLEGDYGYTF
NA,TRBJ1-4,NA,TRBV5-1,TGCGCCAGCAGCTTGGACAGGGCCAATGAAAAACTGTTTTTT,CASSLDRANEKLFF
TRBD2,TRBJ2-1,NA,TRBV5-1,TGCGCCAGCAGCTTCTCGGGAGGTGAGGTTGGGCAGTTCTTC,CASSFSGGEVGQFF
TRBD1,TRBJ1-1,NA,TRBV18,TGTGCCAGCTCACCGACAGGGGCTTGGACTGAAGCTTTCTTT,CASSPTGAWTEAFF
NA,TRBJ2-1,NA,TRBV5-6,TGTGCCAGCAGCTTGGACCGGGAGTACTACAATGAGCAGTTCTTC,CASSLDREYYNEQFF
TRBD1,TRBJ1-1,NA,TRBV6-5,TGTGCCAGCAGTTACTCGAGGGGGCCTGAAGCTTTCTTT,CASSYSRGPEAFF
TRBD1,TRBJ1-1,NA,TRBV20-1,TGCAGTGCTATCGGGACAGGCAAAGCTTTCTTT,CSAIGTGKAFF
TRBD1,TRBJ1-2,NA,TRBV7-9,TGTGCCAGCAGCCGGGACAGAAACTATGGCTACACCTTC,CASSRDRNYGYTF
TRBD2,TRBJ2-1,NA,TRBV11-2,TGTGCCAGCAGCTTACGACTAGCGGGAGGGGGGAATGAGCAGTTCTTC,CASSLRLAGGGNEQFF
NA,TRBJ2-5,NA,TRBV5-1,TGCGCCAGCAGCTTTCTGAGGGCCGGGATTGAGACCCAGTACTTC,CASSFLRAGIETQYF
TRBD1,TRBJ2-3,NA,TRBV13,TGTGCCAGCAGCGCTATCCAGGGGGTTCTTGGCACAGATACGCAGTATTTT,CASSAIQGVLGTDTQYF
TRBD1,TRBJ2-1,NA,TRBV25-1,TGTGCCAGCAGTACGGGACAGGGGAACGATGAGCAGTTCTTC,CASSTGQGNDEQFF
TRBD2,TRBJ2-7,NA,TRBV7-9,TGTGCCAGCAGCTTAAGGGGACTAGCGGGAGTGTACGAGCAGTACTTC,CASSLRGLAGVYEQYF
TRBD2,TRBJ2-3,NA,TRBV5-1,TGCGCCAGCAGAGTAGCGGGAGGGGAAGATACGCAGTATTTT,CASRVAGGEDTQYF
NA,TRBJ1-5,NA,TRBV7-2,TGTGCCAGCAGCTTAGACCGGAATCAGCCCCAGCATTTT,CASSLDRNQPQHF
NA,TRBJ2-5,NA,TRBV9,TGTGCCAGCAGCAGAGAGGGTGGGGGCCCAATCGGGGAGACCCAGTACTTC,CASSREGGGPIGETQYF
NA,TRBJ2-3,NA,TRBV7-8,TGTGCCAGCAGCTTCGGTCATGAGTACACAGATACGCAGTATTTT,CASSFGHEYTDTQYF
NA,TRBJ2-3,NA,TRBV7-9,TGTGCCAGCAGCTTTAGGGACACAAGCACAGATACGCAGTATTTT,CASSFRDTSTDTQYF
TRBD2,TRBJ2-1,NA,TRBV30,TGTGCCTTGACTAGCGGGAGCGGAGGTGAGCAGTTCTTC,CALTSGSGGEQFF
TRBD1,TRBJ2-7,NA,TRBV5-4,TGTGCCAGCCAACCGGGGGGACAGGGGCTACCCTACGAGCAGTACTTC,CASQPGGQGLPYEQYF
NA,TRBJ2-1,NA,TRBV5-4,TGTGCCAGCAGCCCCGAGCGGAGCTACTCCTACAATGAGCAGTTCTTC,CASSPERSYSYNEQFF
NA,TRBJ1-3,NA,TRBV7-9,TGTGCCAGCAGCTTAGAACAGGGTGACACCATATATTTT,CASSLEQGDTIYF
NA,TRBJ2-1,NA,TRBV27,TGTGCCAGCAGTTTACGTCGGGCGGGGAATGAGCAGTTCTTC,CASSLRRAGNEQFF
NA,TRBJ1-2,few,TRBV27,TGTGCCAGCAGTACAGTGGCAACGAGTGGCTACACCTTC,CASSTVATSGYTF
NA,TRBJ1-1,NA,TRBV6-4,TGTGCCAGCAGTGCCGGGAAGGGCACTGAAGCTTTCTTT,CASSAGKGTEAFF
TRBD2,TRBJ2-7,NA,TRBV6-5,TGTGCCAGCAGTTACGGTGTGACTAGCGGCTACGAGCAGTACTTC,CASSYGVTSGYEQYF
TRBD2,TRBJ2-1,NA,TRBV10-3,TGTGCCATCAGTGCATTTGGGGGACTAGCGGGACTTAATGAGCAGTTCTTC,CAISAFGGLAGLNEQFF
NA,TRBJ1-3,NA,TRBV5-1,TGCGCCAGCAGCTTCTCGTCTGGAAACACCATATATTTT,CASSFSSGNTIYF
TRBD2,TRBJ2-5,NA,TRBV11-1,TGTGCCAGCAGCTTAGGGCTAGCGGGACAAGAGACCCAGTACTTC,CASSLGLAGQETQYF